This T cell receptor (beta chain) originates from a study of T-cell reconstitution after alpha-beta-depleted transplantation in children. TCRbeta library preparation incorporated unique molecular identifiers. One entry per CDR3 protein results from TCRdb running MiXCR on the PCR reads. There are about 400,000 distinct CDR3 sequences in the sample; over 20% occur only once, and 3.8% lies in the top ten. The sample was PBMCs from the stem cell graft donor, taken from the stem cell graft. This TCR derives from a human donor who donated a stem cell graft to a child with acute myeloid leukemia.

This chain's CDR3 is CASSFHHPSASGSYNEQFF. The CDR3 DNA reads as TGTGCCAGCAGCTTCCATCATCCCTCGGCTAGCGGATCCTACAATGAGCAGTTCTTC. The chain has TRBV11-2 and TRBJ2-1; 7 nucleotides match TRBD2. Germline CDR1 reads SGHAT; CDR2 reads FQNNGV. The CDR3 extends over 19 amino acids. V trimming: 3 bases; J trimming: 1 base; junction bases outside the gene matches: 15.